Shown below are 23 T cell receptor beta chains from a single sample sequenced in a study of vaccination and CD4 T cells after COVID-19. The antigens of these receptors remain unknown. Treatment specified: approximately 11-day PBMC culture with coronavirus spike peptide pools or control peptides (ViraFEST assay). Cultured CD4+ T-cell DNA underwent Oncomine TCR Beta short-read sequencing. TCRdb analysed the PCR reads with MiXCR anew, one entry per CDR3 protein. The sample holds about 12,000 distinct CDR3 sequences, approximately 60% seen once. Sample: CD4+ T cells from blood, cultured in vitro. The receptors come from a human donor who had recovered from COVID-19.

This chain uses TRBV6-5 with TRBJ2-5; tentative D call: TRBD2 (6 bases). This CDR3 is 17 amino acids long. Germline V gene sequence: CDR1 MNHEY, CDR2 SVGAGI. Trimming cost V 6 bases and J 2 bases, with 22 bases left between them. The CDR3 region has the DNA TGTGCCAGCAGCTACACGACATCTAGCGTGATACAAGAGACCCAGTACTTC. Translated: CASSYTTSSVIQETQYF.

This clonotype was counted a single time. The genes are TRBV2 and TRBJ2-6, with D tentatively TRBD1 (6 bases). Germline CDR1 and CDR2: SNHLY and FYNNEI. The CDR3 consists of 15 residues. Trimming cost V 8 bases and J 2 bases, with 13 bases left between them. In DNA form, the CDR3 reads TGTGCCAGCCGGGCACAGGGCGCTGGGGCCAACGTCCTGACTTTC. Its protein product is CASRAQGAGANVLTF.

The chain carries TRBV7-8 and TRBJ2-1; D is unresolved. The germline CDR1 and CDR2 sequences are SGHVS and FQNEAQ. The CDR3 has 14 residues. V shed 0 bases and J shed 4 bases, with 7 bases lying between them. This CDR3 reads CASSLAHLYNEQFF. In DNA form, the CDR3 reads TGTGCCAGCAGCTTAGCGCACTTGTACAATGAGCAGTTCTTC.

The CDR3 DNA reads as TGCAGTGCTAGAGTATGGCAGGGGGACTCTCAGCCCCAGCATTTT. This translates into CSARVWQGDSQPQHF. The rearrangement links TRBV20-1 to TRBJ1-5, with 7 bases fitting TRBD1. This CDR3 comprises 15 residues. Germline V gene sequence: CDR1 DFQATT, CDR2 SNEGSKA (reference sequence). Trimming at V came to 1 base and at J to 6 bases, leaving 9 bases not matched to a gene.

The genes are TRBV15 and TRBJ2-2; a possible D gene is TRBD2 (5 bases). CDR1 LNHNV and CDR2 YYDKDF come from the germline V gene (reference sequence). This CDR3 spans 18 amino acids. Trimming shortened V by 0 bases and J by 0 bases, and 14 bases separated the two germline ends. The CDR3 is CATSRDQSWTSNTGELFF. The CDR3 coding sequence is TGTGCCACCAGCAGAGATCAATCATGGACTTCGAACACCGGGGAGCTGTTTTTT. The entire variable domain, with the rest obtained from reference TRBV15 and TRBJ2-2, is as follows: DAMVIQNPRYQVTQFGKPVTLSCSQTLNHNVMYWYQQKSSQAPKLLFHYYDKDFNNEADTPDNFQSRRPNTSFCFLDIRSPGLGDTAMYLCATSRDQSWTSNTGELFFGEGSRLTVL.

The DNA of the CDR3 is TGCAGTGCTAGACCGGACGGGGCCCATAATTCACCCCTCCACTTT. This translates into CSARPDGAHNSPLHF. The chain couples TRBV20-1 to TRBJ1-6; D may be TRBD1 (5 bases). V lost 2 bases and J lost 5, with 13 bases in between. This CDR3 has 15 amino acids. Germline V lookup: CDR1 DFQATT, CDR2 SNEGSKA (reference sequence).

In this sample, this clonotype turned up a few times. The genes are TRBV7-8 and TRBJ2-7; the match to TRBD2 covers 13 bases. This CDR3 is 18 amino acids long. The trim removed 2 bases at V and 5 bases at J, leaving 12 bases unmatched. Germline CDR1 and CDR2: SGHVS and FQNEAQ. CDR3 sequence (DNA): TGTGCCAGCAGCTTACTTCGGACTAGCGGGAGTGTTTTCCACGAGCAGTACTTC. Translating it yields CASSLLRTSGSVFHEQYF.

This clonotype came up a few times. The chain employs TRBV19 and TRBJ1-1; the D gene is possibly TRBD1 (6 bases). The germline V and J ends were trimmed by 6 bases and 3 bases, with 14 bases remaining between them. Germline V lookup: CDR1 LNHDA, CDR2 SQIVND (reference sequence). This CDR3 region has 14 residues. The CDR3 spells CASRRQVWDTEAFF. Here the CDR3 DNA reads TGTGCCAGTAGGAGACAGGTTTGGGACACTGAAGCTTTCTTT.

This clonotype was recorded a few times. The chain joins TRBV20-1 to TRBJ2-5; D remains ambiguous. Trimming took 4 bases from V and 5 from J, leaving 17 bases between them. Germline CDR1 is DFQATT and CDR2 is SNEGSKA (reference sequence). The CDR3 is 14 amino acids. The CDR3 DNA sequence: TGCAGTGCTACAAGCCCCCCGACTGGGGAGACCCAGTACTTC. It is translated as CSATSPPTGETQYF.

A few counts support this clonotype. The V and J genes are TRBV15 and TRBJ1-2; D ambiguous. With 4 bases removed from V and 2 bases from J, the gap between germline ends came to 8 bases. The CDR3 totals 13 residues. Germline CDR1 reads LNHNV; CDR2 reads YYDKDF (reference sequence). CDR3: CATSIGGNYGYTF. DNA of the CDR3: TGTGCCACCAGCATTGGAGGGAACTATGGCTACACCTTC. Variable domain in full (rest from reference TRBV15 and TRBJ1-2): DAMVIQNPRYQVTQFGKPVTLSCSQTLNHNVMYWYQQKSSQAPKLLFHYYDKDFNNEADTPDNFQSRRPNTSFCFLDIRSPGLGDTAMYLCATSIGGNYGYTFGSGTRLTVV.

The V call is TRBV6-1, the J call TRBJ1-2; 12 bases are shared with TRBD1. The ends lost 6 bases at V and 4 bases at J; junction bases unmatched: 6. Germline V gene data show CDR1 as MNHNS and CDR2 as SASEGT. The CDR3 covers 15 residues. The CDR3 spells CASRSGTGGLYGYTF. DNA of the CDR3: TGTGCCAGCAGGTCCGGGACAGGGGGCCTCTATGGCTACACCTTC.

The rearrangement joins TRBV24-1 to TRBJ1-3; TRBD1 matches at 10 bases. The V gene's germline CDR1 is KGHDR and CDR2 SFDVKD. The CDR3 length is 19 residues. J lost 0 bases, V lost 3 bases, and 10 bases had no gene match. The CDR3 sequence: CATSDPPGQGRNSGNTIYF. The CDR3 bases are TGTGCCACCAGTGATCCTCCGGGACAGGGGCGAAACTCTGGAAACACCATATATTTT.

The genes are TRBV28 and TRBJ1-5, with 8 bases that match TRBD1. The junction had 8 bases not matched to a gene; V was cut back by 7 bases and J by 3 bases. Germline CDR1 and CDR2: MDHEN and SYDVKM. This CDR3 has 15 residues. The CDR3, as DNA: TGTGCCAGCATCGCCGGGACAGGCTACAATCAGCCCCAGCATTTT. This encodes CASIAGTGYNQPQHF.

The J gene is TRBJ1-2, the V gene TRBV30; TRBD1 aligns across 9 bases. Germline values: CDR1 GTSNPN, CDR2 SVGIG (reference sequence). V lost 6 bases and J lost 5; bases outside the gene matches: 4. The CDR3 is 12 amino acids. This CDR3 reads CACGDRVYGYTF. The CDR3 bases are TGTGCCTGCGGGGACAGGGTTTATGGCTACACCTTC.

This chain links TRBV5-1 with TRBJ2-5; a possible D gene is TRBD2 (6 bases). This CDR3 is 16 amino acids long. Trimming took off 0 bases at V and 5 bases at J, with 17 bases between the two ends. The germline CDR1 and CDR2 sequences are SGHRS and YFSETQ. The CDR3 region is CASSLGTGERMETQYF. CDR3 DNA: TGCGCCAGCAGCTTGGGTACGGGGGAAAGGATGGAGACCCAGTACTTC.

The gene calls are TRBV2 and TRBJ2-7, with 7 bases that match TRBD1. This CDR3 is 11 amino acids long. V lost 5 bases, J lost 13 bases, and 8 bases stayed unmatched. Germline V gene sequence: CDR1 SNHLY, CDR2 FYNNEI. CDR3 region: CASSLGQKLYF. DNA of the CDR3: TGTGCCAGCAGTCTGGGACAGAAACTATACTTC.

V and J are TRBV5-1 and TRBJ1-2, with D hard to call. Germline CDR1 reads SGHRS; CDR2 reads YFSETQ. This CDR3 has 14 residues. Trimming cost V 2 bases and J 0 bases, with 8 bases left between them. DNA for the CDR3: TGCGCCAGCAGCTTCCAGGCCCCTAACTATGGCTACACCTTC. Translated, it gives CASSFQAPNYGYTF.

This clonotype occurred a few times. V is TRBV10-3 and J is TRBJ1-5, with 7 bases lining up with TRBD1. CDR1 is ENHRY, CDR2 SYGVKD, per germline. V gave up 6 bases and J gave up 0 bases; unmatched junction bases: 2. The CDR3 has 14 amino acids. The CDR3 coding sequence is TGTGCCATCAGAGGGGACAGTAGCAATCAGCCCCAGCATTTT. Protein product: CAIRGDSSNQPQHF.

A few counts support this clonotype. V is TRBV7-8 and J is TRBJ1-5; D not certain. The CDR3 covers 12 residues. The germline V gene encodes CDR1 SGHVS and CDR2 FQNEAQ. V was trimmed by 4 bases and J by 4 bases, leaving 5 bases between them. The CDR3 loop reads CASSSQNQPQHF. CDR3 nucleotide sequence: TGTGCCAGCAGCTCCCAGAATCAGCCCCAGCATTTT.

As DNA, the CDR3 is TGTGCCAGCAGTTACCGCGCTAAGACAGGCGATAACTATGGCTACACCTTC. As protein: CASSYRAKTGDNYGYTF. V gene TRBV6-5 combines with J gene TRBJ1-2, with D perhaps TRBD1 (6 bases). The length of the CDR3 is 17 residues. Per the germline V gene, CDR1 is MNHEY and CDR2 is SVGAGI. V was pared by 2 bases and J by 1 base, with 17 bases between.

This clonotype was observed a handful of times. The chain carries TRBV7-2 and TRBJ2-7, with TRBD1 identical over 7 bases. This CDR3 is 14 amino acids long. V was clipped by 4 bases and J by 6 bases; unmatched bases: 9. Germline values: CDR1 SGHTA, CDR2 FQGNSA. In nucleotides, the CDR3 is TGTGCCAGCAGCTCTACGGGGACAGCAGGCGAGCAGTACTTC. Its protein product is CASSSTGTAGEQYF.

Remarks on this clonotype: Given the absence of the conserved phenylalanine or tryptophan at the CDR3 end, a read error is likely. The chain has TRBV27 and TRBJ1-6; 10 positions match TRBD1. The J segment lost 6 bases and the V segment lost 7 bases, leaving 15 bases of the junction unmatched. Germline V gene sequence: CDR1 MNHEY, CDR2 SMNVEV (reference sequence). There are 18 residues in the CDR3. CDR3: CASTFARAGQGSNSPLHL. The CDR3 coding sequence is TGTGCCAGCACCTTCGCTAGGGCGGGACAGGGGAGTAATTCACCCCTCCACCTT.

The gene calls are TRBV19 and TRBJ1-2; D not certain. CDR1 is LNHDA and CDR2 is SQIVND in the germline V gene (reference sequence). The germline V and J ends were trimmed by 3 bases and 0 bases, with 11 bases remaining between them. The length of the CDR3 is 15 residues. CDR3 protein: CASSMAGYANYGYTF. CDR3 coding DNA: TGTGCCAGTAGTATGGCCGGGTACGCTAACTATGGCTACACCTTC. The full variable domain, with the rest looked up from reference TRBV19 and TRBJ1-2, is DGGITQSPKYLFRKEGQNVTLSCEQNLNHDAMYWYRQDPGQGLRLIYYSQIVNDFQKGDIAEGYSVSREKKESFPLTVTSAQKNPTAFYLCASSMAGYANYGYTFGSGTRLTVV.